The 5 T cell receptor beta chains reported below all come from one sample, sequenced in a study of T-cell reconstitution after alpha-beta-depleted transplantation in children. The TCRbeta library incorporated unique molecular identifiers. TCRdb independently ran MiXCR on the PCR reads; one entry per CDR3 protein. The data contain nearly 400,000 distinct CDR3 sequences, 20% of them seen just once; the ten biggest clones take up less than 4.5%. The specimen comprised PBMCs from the stem cell graft donor, sampled from the stem cell graft. All receptors come from a human donor who donated a stem cell graft to a child with acute myeloid leukemia.

This clonotype has just a few counts. The rearrangement links TRBV20-1 to TRBJ1-2, with TRBD1 identical over 7 bases. The CDR3 extends over 12 amino acids. Germline values: CDR1 DFQATT, CDR2 SNEGSKA (reference sequence). V lost 5 bases and J lost 2; bases outside the gene matches: 2. The CDR3 nucleotides are TGCAGTGCTTTACAGGGGAACTATGGCTACACCTTC. Amino acids: CSALQGNYGYTF.

This clonotype was observed a few times. This rearrangement joins TRBV9 to TRBJ2-2; the D is unclear. The V and J ends lost 4 bases and 7 bases respectively, with 17 bases between them. CDR1 SGDLS and CDR2 YYNGEE come from the germline V gene. This CDR3 has 15 amino acids. This chain's CDR3 is CASSRSGDNFGELFF. In DNA, the CDR3 is TGTGCCAGCAGCAGATCAGGAGACAATTTCGGGGAGCTGTTTTTT.

There are a few counts of this clonotype. This chain joins TRBV7-2 and TRBJ2-7; 11 bases are shared with TRBD1. V was clipped by 5 bases and J by 5 bases; unmatched bases: 5. This CDR3 region has 14 residues. CDR1 and CDR2 from the germline V gene are SGHTA and FQGNSA. The CDR3, as DNA: TGTGCCAGCAGCAGGGACAGGGGGAACGACGAGCAGTACTTC. Amino acids: CASSRDRGNDEQYF.

The chain couples TRBV5-1 to TRBJ1-1; 7 nucleotides agree with TRBD1. CDR3 length: 14 residues. The V and J ends lost 5 bases and 2 bases, in that order; junction bases with no gene match: 6. Germline values: CDR1 SGHRS, CDR2 YFSETQ. The CDR3 here is CASRPRQGNTEAFF. In DNA form, the CDR3 reads TGCGCCAGCAGACCTAGACAGGGAAACACTGAAGCTTTCTTT.

This clonotype was counted at least ten times. The genes are TRBV20-1 and TRBJ2-1; D remains unclear. V shed 3 bases and J shed 0 bases, with 9 bases lying between them. Germline V gene data show CDR1 as DFQATT and CDR2 as SNEGSKA (reference sequence). The CDR3 loop spans 14 amino acids. The CDR3 nucleotides are TGCAGTGCTAGTGGGGTCGGCTCCTACAATGAGCAGTTCTTC. This translates into CSASGVGSYNEQFF.